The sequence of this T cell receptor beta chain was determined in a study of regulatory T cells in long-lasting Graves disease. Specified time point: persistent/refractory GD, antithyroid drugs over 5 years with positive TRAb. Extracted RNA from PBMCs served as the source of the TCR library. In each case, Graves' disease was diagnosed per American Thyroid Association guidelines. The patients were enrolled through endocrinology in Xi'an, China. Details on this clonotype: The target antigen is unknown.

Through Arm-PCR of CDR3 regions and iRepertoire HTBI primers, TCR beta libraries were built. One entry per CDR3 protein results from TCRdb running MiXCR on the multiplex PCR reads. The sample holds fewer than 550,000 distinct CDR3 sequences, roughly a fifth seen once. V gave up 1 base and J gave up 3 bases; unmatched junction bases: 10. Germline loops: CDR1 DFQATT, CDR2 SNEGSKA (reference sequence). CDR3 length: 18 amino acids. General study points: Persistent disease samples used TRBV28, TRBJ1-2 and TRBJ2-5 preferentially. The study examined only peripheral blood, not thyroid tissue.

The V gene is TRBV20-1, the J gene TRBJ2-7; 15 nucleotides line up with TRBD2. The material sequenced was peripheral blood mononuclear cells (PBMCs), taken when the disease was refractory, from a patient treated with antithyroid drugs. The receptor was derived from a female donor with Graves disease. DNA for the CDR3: TGCAGTGCTAGAGGGCCTGGACTAGCGGGGGGGCCTTTCTACGAGCAGTACTTC. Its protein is CSARGPGLAGGPFYEQYF.